A selection of T cell receptor beta chains follows, all from one sample in a study of cytomegalovirus exposure and HLA in healthy donors. Sequencing was performed with immunoSEQ multiplex PCR; in TCRdb, only in-frame clones are kept and a portion is missing. The sample contains 100,000 to 150,000 clones, over 75% of which appear only once. Input material: PBMCs. These receptors originate from a man between 18 and 35 years old in good health and CMV-seropositive. Each CDR3 is given with its conserved first and last residue. Each record gives: D gene, V gene, clone size, J gene, CDR3 protein, CDR3 DNA. The D gene is left open where the match is weak. Not all rows give a size; the values are once, few, many and, for expanded clones, a class.

D gene: TRBD1; V gene: TRBV7-2; clone size: -; J gene: TRBJ1-1; CDR3 protein: CASSMTGISTEAFF; CDR3 DNA: TGTGCCAGCAGTATGACAGGGATCAGCACTGAAGCTTTCTTT
D gene: TRBD2; V gene: TRBV27; clone size: -; J gene: TRBJ2-7; CDR3 protein: CASGPRASGIYEQYF; CDR3 DNA: TGTGCCAGCGGCCCCAGGGCTAGCGGTATCTACGAGCAGTACTTC
D gene: TRBD1; V gene: TRBV7-8; clone size: -; J gene: TRBJ1-3; CDR3 protein: CASSSWVPGQGRDTIYF; CDR3 DNA: TGTGCCAGCAGCTCCTGGGTCCCCGGACAGGGAAGGGACACCATATATTTT
D gene: TRBD1; V gene: TRBV30; clone size: -; J gene: TRBJ1-6; CDR3 protein: CAWSPAYQGANSPLHF; CDR3 DNA: TGTGCCTGGAGTCCCGCGTACCAGGGGGCGAATTCACCCCTCCACTTT
D gene: -; V gene: TRBV5-1; clone size: -; J gene: TRBJ1-1; CDR3 protein: CASSLGTGLNTEAFF; CDR3 DNA: TGCGCCAGCAGCTTGGGAACAGGATTGAACACTGAAGCTTTCTTT
D gene: TRBD1; V gene: TRBV7-2; clone size: -; J gene: TRBJ1-3; CDR3 protein: CASSSSRDRGTNTIYF; CDR3 DNA: TGTGCCAGCAGCTCCAGCCGGGACAGGGGGACAAACACCATATATTTT
D gene: TRBD2; V gene: TRBV7-2; clone size: -; J gene: TRBJ2-2; CDR3 protein: CASSGGRGAGELFF; CDR3 DNA: TGTGCCAGCAGCGGCGGGCGGGGGGCTGGGGAGCTGTTTTTT
D gene: -; V gene: TRBV2; clone size: -; J gene: TRBJ2-1; CDR3 protein: CASSDSLWAEQFF; CDR3 DNA: TGTGCCAGCAGTGATTCGTTGTGGGCTGAGCAGTTCTTC
D gene: TRBD1; V gene: TRBV10-2; clone size: few; J gene: TRBJ2-7; CDR3 protein: CASGQGFDEQYF; CDR3 DNA: TGCGCCAGTGGACAGGGGTTCGACGAGCAGTACTTC
D gene: TRBD2; V gene: TRBV4-3; clone size: -; J gene: TRBJ2-7; CDR3 protein: CASSTRAGGAYEQYF; CDR3 DNA: TGCGCCAGCAGCACCCGCGCGGGGGGGGCCTACGAGCAGTACTTC
D gene: TRBD1; V gene: TRBV6-5; clone size: -; J gene: TRBJ2-2; CDR3 protein: CASSYSEGAGELFF; CDR3 DNA: TGTGCCAGCAGTTACTCAGAGGGGGCAGGGGAGCTGTTTTTT
D gene: TRBD2; V gene: TRBV4-3; clone size: -; J gene: TRBJ2-6; CDR3 protein: CASSRARGLASSGANVLTF; CDR3 DNA: TGCGCCAGCAGCCGAGCGCGGGGACTAGCGTCCTCTGGGGCCAACGTCCTGACTTTC
D gene: -; V gene: TRBV7-2; clone size: -; J gene: TRBJ2-7; CDR3 protein: CATASRGGVDYEQYF; CDR3 DNA: TGTGCCACCGCTTCGCGCGGGGGCGTTGACTACGAGCAGTACTTC
D gene: -; V gene: TRBV5-4; clone size: -; J gene: TRBJ2-5; CDR3 protein: CASSLQGLTEGLWTQYF; CDR3 DNA: TGTGCCAGCAGCCTACAAGGACTGACGGAGGGTTTGTGGACCCAGTACTTC
D gene: -; V gene: TRBV7-2; clone size: -; J gene: TRBJ2-5; CDR3 protein: CASSLLGAKETQYF; CDR3 DNA: TGTGCCAGCAGCTTACTGGGGGCCAAGGAGACCCAGTACTTC
D gene: TRBD2; V gene: TRBV6-5; clone size: -; J gene: TRBJ2-3; CDR3 protein: CASSFAGEYGTDTQYF; CDR3 DNA: TGTGCCAGCAGTTTTGCGGGAGAGTACGGCACAGATACGCAGTATTTT
D gene: -; V gene: TRBV11-2; clone size: -; J gene: TRBJ2-7; CDR3 protein: CASSLERRGQEQYF; CDR3 DNA: TGTGCCAGCAGCTTAGAACGAAGGGGTCAGGAGCAGTACTTC
D gene: -; V gene: TRBV6-6; clone size: -; J gene: TRBJ1-5; CDR3 protein: CASSLGRGGNQPQHF; CDR3 DNA: TGTGCCAGCAGTTTGGGTCGGGGGGGCAATCAGCCCCAGCATTTT
D gene: TRBD1; V gene: TRBV10-3; clone size: -; J gene: TRBJ1-6; CDR3 protein: CAISQRTGGNSPLHF; CDR3 DNA: TGTGCCATCAGTCAACGGACAGGGGGCAATTCACCCCTCCACTTT
D gene: -; V gene: TRBV19; clone size: -; J gene: TRBJ1-1; CDR3 protein: CASSYILLNTEAFF; CDR3 DNA: TGTGCCAGTTCCTATATATTACTGAACACTGAAGCTTTCTTT
D gene: TRBD1; V gene: TRBV7-9; clone size: -; J gene: TRBJ2-7; CDR3 protein: CASSLVRSGTAFTYEQYF; CDR3 DNA: TGTGCCAGCAGCTTAGTTAGGTCTGGGACAGCATTCACCTACGAGCAGTACTTC
D gene: TRBD1; V gene: TRBV15; clone size: -; J gene: TRBJ2-5; CDR3 protein: CATRSDRALQETQYF; CDR3 DNA: TGTGCCACCAGGTCGGACAGGGCTCTCCAAGAGACCCAGTACTTC
D gene: -; V gene: TRBV6-1; clone size: few; J gene: TRBJ2-5; CDR3 protein: CASSKGGLSLETQYF; CDR3 DNA: TGTGCCAGCTCGAAGGGGGGACTATCACTAGAGACCCAGTACTTC
D gene: -; V gene: TRBV5-5; clone size: -; J gene: TRBJ1-2; CDR3 protein: CASSSKQGTRNYGYTF; CDR3 DNA: TGTGCCAGCAGCTCTAAACAGGGCACCCGTAACTATGGCTACACCTTC
D gene: -; V gene: TRBV6-1; clone size: -; J gene: TRBJ1-6; CDR3 protein: CASSEAAPRSSYNSPLHF; CDR3 DNA: TGTGCCAGCAGTGAAGCGGCACCTCGGAGCTCCTATAATTCACCCCTCCACTTT
D gene: -; V gene: TRBV5-1; clone size: -; J gene: TRBJ1-2; CDR3 protein: CASSGSSGAIYGYTF; CDR3 DNA: TGCGCCAGCAGCGGTAGTTCAGGGGCGATCTATGGCTACACCTTC
D gene: TRBD1; V gene: TRBV6-5; clone size: -; J gene: TRBJ2-7; CDR3 protein: CASSYSGTGTYEQYF; CDR3 DNA: TGTGCCAGCAGTTACTCCGGGACAGGGACCTACGAGCAGTACTTC
D gene: TRBD1; V gene: TRBV6-5; clone size: few; J gene: TRBJ1-2; CDR3 protein: CATSTGDRGYTF; CDR3 DNA: TGTGCCACTTCGACAGGGGATCGCGGCTACACCTTC
D gene: -; V gene: TRBV19; clone size: -; J gene: TRBJ1-2; CDR3 protein: CASSIGGGEHNYGYTF; CDR3 DNA: TGTGCCAGTAGTATAGGAGGGGGAGAACATAACTATGGCTACACCTTC